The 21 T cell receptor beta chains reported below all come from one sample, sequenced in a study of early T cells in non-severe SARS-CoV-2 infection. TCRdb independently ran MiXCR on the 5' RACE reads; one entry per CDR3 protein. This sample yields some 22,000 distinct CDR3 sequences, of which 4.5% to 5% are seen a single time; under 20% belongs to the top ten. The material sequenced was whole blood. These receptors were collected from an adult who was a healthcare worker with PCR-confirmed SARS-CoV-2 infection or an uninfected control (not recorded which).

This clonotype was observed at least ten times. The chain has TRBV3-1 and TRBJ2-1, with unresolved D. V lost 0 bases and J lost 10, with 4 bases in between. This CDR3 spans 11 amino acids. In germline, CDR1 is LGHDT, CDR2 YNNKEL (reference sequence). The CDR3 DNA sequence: TGTGCCAGCAGCCAAGAGAGGGAGCAGTTCTTC. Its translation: CASSQEREQFF.

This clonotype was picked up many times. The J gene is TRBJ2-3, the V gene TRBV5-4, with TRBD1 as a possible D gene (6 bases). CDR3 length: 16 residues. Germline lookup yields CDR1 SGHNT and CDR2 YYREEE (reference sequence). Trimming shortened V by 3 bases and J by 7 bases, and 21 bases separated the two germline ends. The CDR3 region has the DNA TGTGCCAGCAGCTCCCGACAGGAGCCCTTTGCTCATACGCAGTATTTT. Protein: CASSSRQEPFAHTQYF.

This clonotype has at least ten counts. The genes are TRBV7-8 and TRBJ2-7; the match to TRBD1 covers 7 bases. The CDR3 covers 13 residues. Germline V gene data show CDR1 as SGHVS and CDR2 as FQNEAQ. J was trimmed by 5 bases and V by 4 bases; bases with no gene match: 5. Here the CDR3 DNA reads TGTGCCAGCAGCTCCGACAGGGTGGACGAGCAGTACTTC. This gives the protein CASSSDRVDEQYF. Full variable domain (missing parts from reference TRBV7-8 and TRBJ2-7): GAGVSQSPRYKVAKRGQDVALRCDPISGHVSLFWYQQALGQGPEFLTYFQNEAQLDKSGLPSDRFFAERPEGSVSTLKIQRTQQEDSAVYLCASSSDRVDEQYFGPGTRLTVT.

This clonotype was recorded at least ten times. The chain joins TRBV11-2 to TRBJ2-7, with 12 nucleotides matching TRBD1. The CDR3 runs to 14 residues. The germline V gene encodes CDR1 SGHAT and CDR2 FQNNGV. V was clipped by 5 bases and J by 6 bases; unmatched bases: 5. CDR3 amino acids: CASSRGTGGGEQYF. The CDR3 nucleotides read TGTGCCAGCAGCCGCGGGACAGGGGGCGGCGAGCAGTACTTC.

The CDR3 reads CASSYTLGRVYEQYF. As DNA, the CDR3 is TGTGCCAGCAGTTACACGCTGGGTAGAGTCTACGAGCAGTACTTC. The rearrangement joins TRBV6-5 to TRBJ2-7; D uncertain. CDR3 length: 15 residues. Germline-derived CDR1 and CDR2 are MNHEY and SVGAGI. Trimming took off 2 bases at V and 3 bases at J, with 14 bases between the two ends.

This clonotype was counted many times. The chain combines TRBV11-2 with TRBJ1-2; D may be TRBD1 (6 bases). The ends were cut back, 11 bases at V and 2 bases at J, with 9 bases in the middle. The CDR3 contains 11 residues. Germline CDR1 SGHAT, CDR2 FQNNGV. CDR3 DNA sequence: TGTGCCGGCGGGACAAACTATGGCTACACCTTC. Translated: CAGGTNYGYTF.

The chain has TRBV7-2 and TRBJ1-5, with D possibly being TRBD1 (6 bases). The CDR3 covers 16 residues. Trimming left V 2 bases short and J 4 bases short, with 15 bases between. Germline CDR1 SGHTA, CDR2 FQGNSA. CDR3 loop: CASSLLGAWGNQPQHF. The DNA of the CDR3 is TGTGCCAGCAGCTTATTGGGGGCATGGGGTAATCAGCCCCAGCATTTT.

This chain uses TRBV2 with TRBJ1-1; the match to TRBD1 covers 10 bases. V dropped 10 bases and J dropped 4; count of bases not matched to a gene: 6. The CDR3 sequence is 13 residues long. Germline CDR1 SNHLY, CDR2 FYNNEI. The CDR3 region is CATGQGEVTEAFF. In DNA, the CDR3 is TGTGCCACCGGACAGGGGGAAGTCACTGAAGCTTTCTTT. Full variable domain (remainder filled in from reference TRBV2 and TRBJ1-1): EPEVTQTPSHQVTQMGQEVILRCVPISNHLYFYWYRQILGQKVEFLVSFYNNEISEKSEIFDDQFSVERPDGSNFTLKIRSTKLEDSAMYFCATGQGEVTEAFFGQGTRLTVV.

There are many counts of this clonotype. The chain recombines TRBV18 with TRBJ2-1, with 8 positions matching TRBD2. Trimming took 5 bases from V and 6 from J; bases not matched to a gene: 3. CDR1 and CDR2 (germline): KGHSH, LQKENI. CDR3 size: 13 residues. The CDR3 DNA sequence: TGTGCCAGCTCAGGGACTAGAACCAATGAGCAGTTCTTC. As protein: CASSGTRTNEQFF.

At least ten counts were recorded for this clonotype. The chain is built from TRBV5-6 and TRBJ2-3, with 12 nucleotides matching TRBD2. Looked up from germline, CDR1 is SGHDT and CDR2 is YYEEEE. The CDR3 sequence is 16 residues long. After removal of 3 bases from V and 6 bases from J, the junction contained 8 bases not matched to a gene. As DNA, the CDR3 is TGTGCCAGCAGCTCATCTAGCGGGGGGGCCGCGGATACGCAGTATTTT. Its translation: CASSSSSGGAADTQYF. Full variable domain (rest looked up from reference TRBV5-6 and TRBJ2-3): DAGVTQSPTHLIKTRGQQVTLRCSPKSGHDTVSWYQQALGQGPQFIFQYYEEEERQRGNFPDRFSGHQFPNYSSELNVNALLLGDSALYLCASSSSSGGAADTQYFGPGTRLTVL.

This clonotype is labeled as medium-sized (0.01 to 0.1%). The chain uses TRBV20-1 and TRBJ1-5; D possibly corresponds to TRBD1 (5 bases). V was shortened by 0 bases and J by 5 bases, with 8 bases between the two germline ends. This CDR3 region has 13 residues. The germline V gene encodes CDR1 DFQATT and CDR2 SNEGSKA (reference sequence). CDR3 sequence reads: CSARDRGDQPQHF. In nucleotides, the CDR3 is TGCAGTGCTAGAGATAGGGGTGATCAGCCCCAGCATTTT.

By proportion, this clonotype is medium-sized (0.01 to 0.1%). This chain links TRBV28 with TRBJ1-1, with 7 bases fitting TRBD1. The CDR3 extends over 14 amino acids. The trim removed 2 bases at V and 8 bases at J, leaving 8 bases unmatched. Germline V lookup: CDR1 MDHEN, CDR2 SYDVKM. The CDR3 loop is CASSLEPGQQEAFF. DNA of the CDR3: TGTGCCAGCAGTTTAGAACCGGGACAGCAAGAAGCTTTCTTT.

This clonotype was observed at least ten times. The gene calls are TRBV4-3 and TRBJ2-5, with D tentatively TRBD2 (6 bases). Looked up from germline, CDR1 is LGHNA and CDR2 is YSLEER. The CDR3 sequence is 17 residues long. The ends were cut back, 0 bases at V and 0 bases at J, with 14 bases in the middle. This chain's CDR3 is CASSQDEGAGNQETQYF. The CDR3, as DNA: TGCGCCAGCAGCCAAGACGAAGGCGCGGGGAACCAAGAGACCCAGTACTTC.

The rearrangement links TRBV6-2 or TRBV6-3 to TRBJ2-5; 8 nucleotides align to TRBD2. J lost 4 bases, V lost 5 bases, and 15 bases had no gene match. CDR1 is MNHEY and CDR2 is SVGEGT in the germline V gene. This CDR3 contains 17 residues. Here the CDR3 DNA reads TGTGCCAGCAGTATGTCCCGGGGGGGCCTCCGGGGAGAGACCCAGTACTTC. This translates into CASSMSRGGLRGETQYF.

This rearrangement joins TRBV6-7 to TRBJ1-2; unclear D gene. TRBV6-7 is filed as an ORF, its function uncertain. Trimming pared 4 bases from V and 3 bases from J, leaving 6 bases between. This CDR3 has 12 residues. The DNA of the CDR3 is TGTGCCAGCAGTTTAATAGACTATGGCTACACCTTC. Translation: CASSLIDYGYTF.

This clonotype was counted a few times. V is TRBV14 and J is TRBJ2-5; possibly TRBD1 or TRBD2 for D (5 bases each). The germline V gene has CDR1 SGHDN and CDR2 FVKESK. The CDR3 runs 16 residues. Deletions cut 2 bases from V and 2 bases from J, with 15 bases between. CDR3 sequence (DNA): TGTGCCAGCAGCCAATTTCCACGGGGCCGACAAGAGACCCAGTACTTC. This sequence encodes CASSQFPRGRQETQYF. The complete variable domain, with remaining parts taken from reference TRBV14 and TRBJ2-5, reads EAGVTQFPSHSVIEKGQTVTLRCDPISGHDNLYWYRRVMGKEIKFLLHFVKESKQDESGMPNNRFLAERTGGTYSTLKVQPAELEDSGVYFCASSQFPRGRQETQYFGPGTRLLVL.

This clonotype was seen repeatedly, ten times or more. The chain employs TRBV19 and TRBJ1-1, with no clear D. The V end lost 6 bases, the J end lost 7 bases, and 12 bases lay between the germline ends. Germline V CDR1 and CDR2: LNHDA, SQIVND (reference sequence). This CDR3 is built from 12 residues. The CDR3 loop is CASRLGMLEAFF. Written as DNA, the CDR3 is TGTGCCAGTAGACTCGGTATGCTTGAAGCTTTCTTT.

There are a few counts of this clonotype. This chain's CDR3 is CAYRGPGGFENTIYF. Here the CDR3 DNA reads TGTGCCTATAGAGGCCCAGGGGGCTTTGAAAACACCATATATTTT. The genes are TRBV7-9 and TRBJ1-3; 8 nucleotides line up with TRBD1. There are 15 residues in the CDR3. V was pared by 11 bases and J by 6 bases, with 15 bases of the junction left unmatched. Looked up from germline, CDR1 is SEHNR and CDR2 is FQNEAQ (reference sequence).

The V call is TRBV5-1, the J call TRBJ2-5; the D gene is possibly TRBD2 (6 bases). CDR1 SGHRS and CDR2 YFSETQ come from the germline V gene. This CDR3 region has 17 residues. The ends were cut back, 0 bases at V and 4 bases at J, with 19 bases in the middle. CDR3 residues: CASSLDRGKRERETQYF. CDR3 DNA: TGCGCCAGCAGCTTGGATCGGGGGAAGAGAGAACGAGAGACCCAGTACTTC.

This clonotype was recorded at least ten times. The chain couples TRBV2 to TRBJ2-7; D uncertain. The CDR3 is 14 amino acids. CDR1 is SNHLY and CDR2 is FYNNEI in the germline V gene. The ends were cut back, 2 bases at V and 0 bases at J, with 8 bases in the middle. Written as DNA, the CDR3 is TGTGCCAGCAGTGAACGCCCGATCTCCTACGAGCAGTACTTC. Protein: CASSERPISYEQYF.

The CDR3 nucleotides are TGTGCCAGCAGTGATCTAGCGGTAGAGACCCAGTACTTC. It encodes CASSDLAVETQYF. V and J are TRBV6-1 and TRBJ2-5, with 7 bases matching TRBD2. The CDR3 contains 13 residues. The germline gives CDR1 MNHNS, CDR2 SASEGT. V trimming: 3 bases; J trimming: 4 bases; junction bases outside the gene matches: 2.